This TCR beta chain was captured by sequencing in a study of type 1 regulatory T cells. The wider study: T-allo10 is an in vitro-generated, Tr1-enriched CD4 T cell product specific for alloantigen.

In this sample, this clonotype turned up a few times. The V end was cut by 0 bases, the J end by 4 bases, with 15 bases between. The CDR3 totals 15 residues. Per the germline V gene, CDR1 is DFQATT and CDR2 is SNEGSKA (reference sequence). TCRdb re-called the reads with MiXCR, one entry per CDR3 protein. The repertoire holds 90,000 to 100,000 distinct CDR3 sequences, with around a third as singletons. Sequenced input: CD4+ T cells, either the whole sample or a sorted fraction (not recorded which). This receptor was obtained from a human donor in good health. V usage is TRBV20-1 and J usage is TRBJ1-1; tentatively, D is TRBD1 (5 bases). CDR3 DNA sequence: TGCAGTGCTAGAGATTCCGGCCGGGGGATCACTGAAGCTTTCTTT. This translates into CSARDSGRGITEAFF.